The 9 T cell receptor beta chains reported below all come from one sample, sequenced in a study of regulatory T cells in long-lasting Graves disease. Sample time point: newly diagnosed GD, antithyroid drugs for less than 3 months. Researchers made the TCR library from RNA that was extracted from PBMCs. With iRepertoire HTBI primers and Arm-PCR of CDR3 regions, TCR beta libraries were built. TCRdb used MiXCR to reprocess the multiplex PCR reads, holding one entry per CDR3 protein. The sample yields fewer than 550,000 distinct CDR3 sequences, 15% to 20% seen once. This sample was also put to use in a study of T cells in Graves' hyperthyroidism and ophthalmopathy.

Specimen: peripheral blood mononuclear cells (PBMCs), collected at new diagnosis, from a patient treated with antithyroid drugs. Receptor source: a woman aged 35-60 years with Graves disease.

In its sample, this clonotype was seen many times. This sequence joins TRBV2 and TRBJ2-2; D may be TRBD2 (5 bases). The germline V gene encodes CDR1 SNHLY and CDR2 FYNNEI. Trimming removed 6 bases from V and 3 bases from J, with 11 bases in between. This CDR3 is 14 amino acids long. The CDR3 DNA reads TGTGCCAGCAGCGTGACTAAAGACACCGGGGAGCTGTTTTTT. Residues: CASSVTKDTGELFF.

This rearrangement joins TRBV5-1 to TRBJ1-4; D is unresolved. The germline V and J ends were trimmed by 4 bases and 5 bases, with 12 bases remaining between them. This CDR3 spans 14 amino acids. Germline V gene lookup returns CDR1 SGHRS and CDR2 YFSETQ. CDR3 DNA sequence: TGCGCCAGCAGCGCCCATTTGGGGAATGAAAAACTGTTTTTT. It specifies CASSAHLGNEKLFF.

Notes on this clonotype: This clone may be a read error of a much larger clone one base away. The rearrangement uses TRBV20-1 and TRBJ2-5; TRBD2 matches at 7 bases. The CDR3 spans 17 residues. Germline V gene data show CDR1 as DFQATT and CDR2 as SNEGSKA (reference sequence). The CDR3 region has the DNA TGCAGTGCTAGTTATCCGGGAGGCTCAGGAACGGGAGAGACCCTGTACTTC. Translation gives CSASYPGGSGTGETLYF.

The J gene is TRBJ2-3, the V gene TRBV24-1; perhaps TRBD1 as D (5 bases). Germline loops: CDR1 KGHDR, CDR2 SFDVKD. V dropped 4 bases and J dropped 2 bases, with 9 bases sitting between them. CDR3 length equals 14 residues. CDR3 coding DNA: TGTGCCACCAGTGAGGACACTCACACAGATACGCAGTATTTT. Protein: CATSEDTHTDTQYF.

As regards this clonotype: A much larger clone differs from this one at a single base, so this may be a read error. The chain employs TRBV20-1 and TRBJ2-7, with TRBD2 matching over 14 bases. The CDR3 loop spans 16 amino acids. Germline V CDR1 and CDR2: DFQATT, SNEGSKA (reference sequence). The CDR3 nucleotides are TGCGGTGCGAAGGGACTAGCGGGGGTCTCGTCCTACGAGCAGTACTTC. Translating gives CGAKGLAGVSSYEQYF.

This clonotype was recorded many times. The chain carries TRBV6-1 and TRBJ2-2; the match to TRBD1 covers 12 bases. J gave up 2 bases and V 8 bases, and 0 bases lay outside the gene matches. The CDR3 sequence is 14 residues long. Germline assignment: CDR1 MNHNS and CDR2 SASEGT. The CDR3, as DNA: TGTGCCAGCGGGACAGGGGGCAACACCGGGGAGCTGTTTTTT. This sequence encodes CASGTGGNTGELFF.

The rearrangement joins TRBV7-2 to TRBJ2-1; D tentatively reads TRBD1 or TRBD2 (5 bases each). Trimming cost V 4 bases and J 7 bases, with 11 bases left between them. Looked up from germline, CDR1 is SGHTA and CDR2 is FQGNSA. The length of the CDR3 is 13 residues. In DNA, the CDR3 is TGTGCCAGCAGCTGGGACCTATTGAATGAGCAGTTCTTC. Translation: CASSWDLLNEQFF.

This clonotype has a count of ten or more. The V gene is TRBV11-2, the J gene TRBJ2-3, with 9 bases identical to TRBD2. In germline, CDR1 is SGHAT, CDR2 FQNNGV. The CDR3 loop spans 16 amino acids. After removal of 0 bases from V and 2 bases from J, the junction contained 3 bases not matched to a gene. This CDR3 reads CASSLESGGPTDTQYF. The CDR3 DNA follows: TGTGCCAGCAGCTTAGAGAGCGGGGGGCCCACAGATACGCAGTATTTT.

This clonotype was detected many times. The chain combines TRBV6-1 with TRBJ2-7, with D possibly being TRBD1 (5 bases). CDR3 length equals 16 residues. The V end was cut by 6 bases, the J end by 0 bases, with 18 bases between. CDR1 and CDR2 from the germline V gene are MNHNS and SASEGT. The CDR3 DNA follows: TGTGCCAGCAGCCTCAACCCAGGGTTGAGCTCCTACGAGCAGTACTTC. It encodes CASSLNPGLSSYEQYF.